The 5 T cell receptor beta chains reported below all come from one sample, sequenced in a study of CD8 T cells in Susac syndrome. Random hexamers were used to reverse transcribe the RNA input (roughly 0.5 to 1 ug). In TCRdb, the immunoSEQ multiplex PCR reads were re-called with MiXCR into one record per CDR3 protein. Among roughly 100,000 distinct CDR3 sequences listed, about 96% were seen once. The sample was CD8+ T cells from PBMCs. These receptors were taken from a human donor with Susac syndrome.

This clonotype has only one observation. The chain couples TRBV30 to TRBJ1-3; tentative D call: TRBD1 (6 bases). Germline V CDR1 and CDR2: GTSNPN, SVGIG (reference sequence). Between the trimmed V and J ends, which lost 1 base and 4 bases, there was a span of 11 bases. The CDR3 totals 14 residues. The CDR3 loop is CAWSGGGSGNTIYF. The CDR3 nucleotides are TGTGCCTGGAGTGGAGGGGGTTCGGGAAACACCATATATTTT.

The chain couples TRBV3-1 to TRBJ1-4; D is uncertain. The CDR3 is made up of 15 amino acids. V dropped 4 bases and J dropped 2 bases, with 11 bases sitting between them. Germline CDR1 LGHDT, CDR2 YNNKEL (reference sequence). Written as DNA, the CDR3 is TGTGCCAGCAGCCGCCTATCTGAGACTAATGAAAAACTGTTTTTT. Protein product: CASSRLSETNEKLFF.

The V gene is TRBV14, the J gene TRBJ1-2; D is ambiguous. Germline loops: CDR1 SGHDN, CDR2 FVKESK. The CDR3 covers 15 residues. V was trimmed by 4 bases and J by 4 bases, leaving 16 bases between them. This chain's CDR3 is CASSLDPAGPYGYTF. CDR3 coding DNA: TGTGCCAGCAGCCTAGATCCGGCAGGTCCCTATGGCTACACCTTC.

The rearrangement joins TRBV27 to TRBJ1-5; 8 nucleotides align to TRBD1. V lost 8 bases, J lost 5 bases, and 8 bases stayed unmatched. The V gene's germline CDR1 is MNHEY and CDR2 SMNVEV (reference sequence). This CDR3 has 14 residues. CDR3 in amino acids: CASSLGDRYQPQHF. The CDR3 bases are TGTGCCAGCTCCTTGGGGGACAGGTATCAGCCCCAGCATTTT.

This chain uses TRBV27 with TRBJ1-2; D may be TRBD1 (5 bases). The CDR3 sequence is 13 residues long. Trimming cost V 4 bases and J 7 bases, with 13 bases left between them. Germline V gives CDR1 MNHEY, CDR2 SMNVEV (reference sequence). CDR3 DNA: TGTGCCAGCAGTTCTCAGGGATGGCGTGGCTACACCTTC. Its protein product is CASSSQGWRGYTF.